This T cell receptor (beta chain) stems from a study of CD8+ T cells in alopecia areata. Whole-study findings and limits: Among the cells sequenced in scalp samples are also the resident alphabeta T cells of normal skin. Alopecia totalis/universalis scalp especially showed more expanded CD8+ clones than normal scalp.

Extracted RNA was reverse transcribed, and the resulting cDNA served as sequencing template. TCRdb keeps only in-frame clones here, not all; method: immunoSEQ multiplex PCR. In the table there are some 150,000 clones, less than 75% of which are singletons. Comments on this clone: The target antigen is unknown.

The germline CDR1 and CDR2 sequences are SEHNR and FQNEAQ (reference sequence). Trimming pared 5 bases from V and 7 bases from J, leaving 15 bases between. The CDR3 extends over 13 amino acids. The chain has TRBV7-9 and TRBJ2-7; possibly TRBD1 or TRBD2 for D (5 bases each). The sequence came from a human donor with alopecia areata. This sample comprised CD8+ T cells sorted from blood, obtained at week 0. The DNA for the CDR3 is TGTGCCAGCAGCCACCGGGACGATTGGGAGCAGTACTTC. It translates to CASSHRDDWEQYF.